This T cell receptor beta chain was recorded in a study of T cell repertoires in cytomegalovirus infection. Across the study: Both a matching HLA type and CMV infection were indicated by public TCR beta signatures. Study-level results: CMV-specific TCR beta clonotypes restricted by HLA-C dominated the ex vivo response. Carriage of CMV together with the relevant HLA was identifiable through cumulative public TCR beta family frequency.

A word on this clonotype: Its cognate antigen is unknown.

TCRdb itself ran the reads through MiXCR, one entry per CDR3 protein. The table has under 200,000 distinct CDR3 sequences, approximately 9.6% seen once; the top ten hold about 4.6%. The CDR3 totals 13 residues. V gave up 2 bases and J gave up 3 bases, with 11 bases separating them. Germline V CDR1 and CDR2: DFQATT, SNEGSKA (reference sequence). The origin of this receptor is a human donor in good health (CMV status not recorded). Some clones in this sample may be carry-over from other donors' samples. The specimen was PBMCs. The rearrangement uses TRBV20-1 and TRBJ2-7, with a possible D match to TRBD2 (6 bases). The CDR3 DNA follows: TGCAGTGCTAGAAGACTAGGGGTCTACGAGCAGTACTTC. Amino acids: CSARRLGVYEQYF.